The 30 T cell receptor beta chains below all came from one sample that was sequenced in a study of T cell responses to AZD1222 COVID-19 vaccine. Data came from immunoSEQ multiplex PCR; TCRdb stores just in-frame clones and leaves some out. In the table there are 100,000 to 150,000 clones, roughly 84% of which are singletons. The sample consisted of peripheral blood, taken on day 0 of AZD1222 vaccination. Receptor source: an adult in good health.

The chain has TRBV7-9 and TRBJ2-7; TRBD1 matches 7 bases. CDR3 length: 17 amino acids. Germline values: CDR1 SEHNR, CDR2 FQNEAQ (reference sequence). J was trimmed by 3 bases and V by 4 bases; bases with no gene match: 15. The CDR3 bases are TGTGCCAGCAGCTCCGTGACGAGGTCAGGGGGTGACTACGAGCAGTACTTC. As protein: CASSSVTRSGGDYEQYF.

This clone was counted a single time. The V gene is TRBV7-8, the J gene TRBJ2-2; either TRBD1 or TRBD2 may fit D (7 bases each). The CDR3 has 15 amino acids. Trimming stripped 6 bases from V and 6 bases from J, with 17 bases between. The germline gives CDR1 SGHVS, CDR2 FQNEAQ. CDR3 DNA: TGTGCCAGCAGGAAAAGCAGGGGGGGATCCGGGGAGCTGTTTTTT. It is translated as CASRKSRGGSGELFF.

The chain is built from TRBV3-1 (or the pseudogene TRBV3-2) and TRBJ1-2; D not resolved. Germline loops: CDR1 LGHDT, CDR2 YNNKEL (reference sequence). This CDR3 comprises 14 residues. V was pared by 4 bases and J by 5 bases, with 14 bases between. CDR3: CASSLLNEVYGYTF. The CDR3 nucleotides read TGTGCCAGCAGCCTCCTAAACGAGGTTTATGGCTACACCTTC.

J is TRBJ1-1 and V is TRBV4-3, with D maybe TRBD1 (5 bases). The CDR3 sequence is 14 residues long. V was shortened by 0 bases and J by 10 bases, with 15 bases between the two germline ends. Per the germline V gene, CDR1 is LGHNA and CDR2 is YSLEER. CDR3: CASSQDGQGERAFF. In DNA form, the CDR3 reads TGCGCCAGCAGCCAAGATGGGCAGGGTGAACGAGCTTTCTTT.

V gene TRBV27 combines with J gene TRBJ2-7; 7 nucleotides line up with TRBD1. CDR1 MNHEY and CDR2 SMNVEV come from the germline V gene (reference sequence). V gave up 5 bases and J gave up 3 bases; unmatched junction bases: 7. This CDR3 spans 14 amino acids. CDR3 nucleotide sequence: TGTGCCAGCAGTAAAGGGGGCGACGTCTACGAGCAGTACTTC. Its protein is CASSKGGDVYEQYF.

The genes are TRBV28 and TRBJ1-5, with TRBD1 identical over 8 bases. Looked up from germline, CDR1 is MDHEN and CDR2 is SYDVKM. This CDR3 comprises 15 residues. V was pared by 7 bases and J by 1 base, with 6 bases of the junction left unmatched. In DNA, the CDR3 is TGTGCCAGCAACCAGGGGGCTAGGAGCAATCAGCCCCAGCATTTT. This translates into CASNQGARSNQPQHF.

Here the CDR3 DNA reads TGTGCCAGCCTGGGACGGGACACCTACGAGCAGTACTTC. This codes for CASLGRDTYEQYF. The rearrangement links TRBV11-1 to TRBJ2-7, with a weak D call TRBD1 (6 bases). V gave up 8 bases and J gave up 2 bases, with 13 bases separating them. Germline V gene sequence: CDR1 SGHAT, CDR2 FQDESV (reference sequence). The CDR3 has 13 residues.

This chain uses TRBV5-1 with TRBJ2-7; TRBD1 agrees at 10 bases. Losses at the gene ends were 0 bases for V and 2 bases for J; bases not matched to a gene: 2. The CDR3 consists of 15 residues. The germline CDR1 and CDR2 sequences are SGHRS and YFSETQ. DNA for the CDR3: TGCGCCAGCAGCTTGGAGACAGGGGGCGCCTACGAGCAGTACTTC. It codes for CASSLETGGAYEQYF.

The chain has TRBV11-2 and TRBJ2-7, with D unclear. This CDR3 region has 13 residues. V was pared by 5 bases and J by 2 bases, with 10 bases between. The germline V gene encodes CDR1 SGHAT and CDR2 FQNNGV. CDR3 DNA sequence: TGTGCCAGCAGCCGAGTAACAGCCTACGAGCAGTACTTC. This sequence encodes CASSRVTAYEQYF.

The genes are TRBV11-2 and TRBJ2-1; weak D call: TRBD2 (7 bases). The CDR3 is 15 residues long. The germline CDR1 and CDR2 sequences are SGHAT and FQNNGV. Deletions cut 0 bases from V and 4 bases from J, with 10 bases between. CDR3 nucleotide sequence: TGTGCCAGCAGCTTAGAGGGGGGGCCGTACAATGAGCAGTTCTTC. Amino acid sequence: CASSLEGGPYNEQFF.

The rearrangement uses TRBV18 and TRBJ2-1, with 8 bases matching TRBD1. The CDR3 length is 15 residues. The junction had 13 bases not matched to a gene; V was cut back by 6 bases and J by 9 bases. CDR1 is KGHSH and CDR2 is LQKENI in the germline V gene. CDR3 nucleotides: TGTGCCAGCTCCATCTCATATCTACAGGGGGTTGAGCAGTTCTTC. Translating gives CASSISYLQGVEQFF.

The chain uses TRBV19 and TRBJ2-5; 14 bases match TRBD2. This CDR3 is built from 19 residues. The germline gives CDR1 LNHDA, CDR2 SQIVND (reference sequence). Unmatched junction bases numbered 16, after V lost 5 bases and J lost 5 bases. For the CDR3, the DNA is TGTGCCAGTAGTCAACACGGGACTAGCGGGGGATGGGGTCGGGAGACCCAGTACTTC. Translating gives CASSQHGTSGGWGRETQYF. The whole variable domain, remainder taken from reference TRBV19 and TRBJ2-5, is DGGITQSPKYLFRKEGQNVTLSCEQNLNHDAMYWYRQDPGQGLRLIYYSQIVNDFQKGDIAEGYSVSREKKESFPLTVTSAQKNPTAFYLCASSQHGTSGGWGRETQYFGPGTRLLVL.

The chain recombines TRBV6-5 with TRBJ1-2; D might be TRBD1 (6 bases). V lost 4 bases to trimming and J lost 2 bases, with 8 bases between them. The CDR3 contains 13 residues. Germline loops: CDR1 MNHEY, CDR2 SVGAGI. CDR3 coding DNA: TGTGCCAGCAGTTTGACAGGAAACTATGGCTACACCTTC. Encoded protein: CASSLTGNYGYTF.

The sample holds a few counts of this clone. The V gene is TRBV6-5, the J gene TRBJ2-2, with unresolved D. The germline V gene encodes CDR1 MNHEY and CDR2 SVGAGI. The CDR3 covers 11 residues. V lost 5 bases, J lost 3 bases, and 1 base lay in between. The CDR3 spells CASSHTGELFF. The CDR3 region has the DNA TGTGCCAGCAGTCACACCGGGGAGCTGTTTTTT.

The genes are TRBV7-2 and TRBJ1-2; D is unclear. Germline values: CDR1 SGHTA, CDR2 FQGNSA. V lost 5 bases to trimming and J lost 4 bases, with 11 bases between them. The CDR3 spans 13 residues. CDR3 in amino acids: CASSLRAPYGYTF. CDR3 nucleotide sequence: TGTGCCAGCAGCCTCCGGGCCCCCTATGGCTACACCTTC.

This chain links TRBV15 with TRBJ1-2; 7 bases match TRBD1. Germline lookup yields CDR1 LNHNV and CDR2 YYDKDF (reference sequence). The CDR3 is 13 amino acids. The trim removed 5 bases at V and 4 bases at J, leaving 4 bases unmatched. CDR3 DNA: TGTGCCACCAGCCAGGGGGTTGGCTATGGCTACACCTTC. Its translation is CATSQGVGYGYTF.

The V gene is TRBV18, the J gene TRBJ1-6; D remains unclear. The V and J ends lost 1 base and 6 bases respectively, with 7 bases between them. Per the germline V gene, CDR1 is KGHSH and CDR2 is LQKENI. CDR3 length: 14 amino acids. This chain's CDR3 is CASSPRATNSPLHF. CDR3 DNA sequence: TGTGCCAGCTCACCACGGGCGACTAATTCACCCCTCCACTTT.

The CDR3 DNA reads as TGTGCCAGCAGTTCCCACCGGGCCTCCATTCGAAAGGAGCAGTACTTC. Its translation: CASSSHRASIRKEQYF. The genes are TRBV27 and TRBJ2-7; D gene uncertain. V was trimmed by 4 bases and J by 7 bases, leaving 23 bases between them. Per germline, CDR1 MNHEY and CDR2 SMNVEV (reference sequence). This CDR3 has 16 amino acids.

The chain combines TRBV6-5 with TRBJ1-2, with D tentatively TRBD1 (5 bases). The CDR3 sequence is 14 residues long. Trimming shortened V by 2 bases and J by 4 bases, and 11 bases separated the two germline ends. Germline CDR1 MNHEY, CDR2 SVGAGI. CDR3 nucleotides: TGTGCCAGCAGTTACGGGCAGGGAAGCTATGGCTACACCTTC. As protein: CASSYGQGSYGYTF.

The V and J genes are TRBV7-8 and TRBJ2-1, with 10 bases lining up with TRBD2. This CDR3 region has 16 residues. Germline values: CDR1 SGHVS, CDR2 FQNEAQ. V lost 3 bases and J lost 4; bases outside the gene matches: 6. CDR3 in DNA: TGTGCCAGCAGCTTTAGCGGGAGGATTTCATACAATGAGCAGTTCTTC. Translation: CASSFSGRISYNEQFF. The full variable domain, rest sourced from reference TRBV7-8 and TRBJ2-1, is GAGVSQSPRYKVAKRGQDVALRCDPISGHVSLFWYQQALGQGPEFLTYFQNEAQLDKSGLPSDRFFAERPEGSVSTLKIQRTQQEDSAVYLCASSFSGRISYNEQFFGPGTRLTVL.

This clone was picked up one time. The V gene is TRBV20-1, the J gene TRBJ2-3, with D unresolved. The V gene's germline CDR1 is DFQATT and CDR2 SNEGSKA (reference sequence). CDR3 length: 10 amino acids. The CDR3 here is CSAGSDTQYF. CDR3 DNA: TGCAGCGCCGGGTCAGATACGCAGTATTTT.

This chain connects TRBV4-2 to TRBJ1-1, with D perhaps TRBD1 (5 bases). The CDR3 sequence is 14 residues long. V dropped 7 bases and J dropped 1 base, with 13 bases sitting between them. CDR1 LGHNA and CDR2 YNFKEQ come from the germline V gene. CDR3 region: CASTLGGGNTEAFF. The CDR3 DNA is TGTGCCAGCACCCTCGGGGGGGGGAACACTGAAGCTTTCTTT.

The chain carries TRBV11-2 and TRBJ2-1, with D perhaps TRBD2 (6 bases). The CDR3 runs 14 residues. Trimming took 5 bases from V and 11 from J, leaving 19 bases between them. Per germline, CDR1 SGHAT and CDR2 FQNNGV. The CDR3 nucleotides are TGTGCCAGCAGCCCCCGACTAGTAGGGACCAAGCAGTTCTTC. As protein: CASSPRLVGTKQFF. Complete variable domain (other parts from reference TRBV11-2 and TRBJ2-1): EAGVAQSPRYKIIEKRQSVAFWCNPISGHATLYWYQQILGQGPKLLIQFQNNGVVDDSQLPKDRFSAERLKGVDSTLKIQPAKLEDSAVYLCASSPRLVGTKQFFGPGTRLTVL.

This clone was seen a few times. This chain connects TRBV5-1 to TRBJ1-2, with TRBD1 matching 8 bases. The length of the CDR3 is 17 residues. The germline V gene encodes CDR1 SGHRS and CDR2 YFSETQ. Trimming at V came to 0 bases and at J to 0 bases, leaving 7 bases not matched to a gene. In nucleotides, the CDR3 is TGCGCCAGCAGCTTGGGGGGGACAGGCCGTCCTAACTATGGCTACACCTTC. Translating it yields CASSLGGTGRPNYGYTF.

The chain couples TRBV19 to TRBJ1-5; the D gene is possibly TRBD1 (6 bases). The germline V gene has CDR1 LNHDA and CDR2 SQIVND (reference sequence). CDR3 length: 13 amino acids. Trimming removed 5 bases at V and 10 bases at J, with 15 bases between. CDR3 amino acids: CASSARSQGPQHF. CDR3 nucleotides: TGTGCCAGTAGTGCCCGCTCACAGGGTCCCCAGCATTTT.

This clone was seen only a few times. This chain joins TRBV6-2 or TRBV6-3 and TRBJ1-1; 7 nucleotides align to TRBD1. Germline V gene data show CDR1 as MNHEY and CDR2 as SVGEGT. After removal of 5 bases from V and 0 bases from J, the junction contained 3 bases not matched to a gene. The CDR3 loop spans 14 amino acids. The CDR3 here is CASSRQGMNTEAFF. CDR3 DNA: TGTGCCAGCAGTAGACAGGGAATGAACACTGAAGCTTTCTTT.

V usage is TRBV25-1 and J usage is TRBJ2-6; D unclear. Germline assignment: CDR1 MGHDK and CDR2 SYGVNS. Between the trimmed V and J ends, which lost 3 bases and 4 bases, there was a span of 7 bases. The CDR3 loop spans 14 amino acids. CDR3 bases: TGTGCCAGCAGTGATTCCAGGGGGGCCAACGTCCTGACTTTC. This sequence encodes CASSDSRGANVLTF.

The J gene is TRBJ2-5, the V gene TRBV18; TRBD2 matches at 7 bases. This CDR3 comprises 15 residues. Germline assignment: CDR1 KGHSH and CDR2 LQKENI. Unmatched junction bases numbered 8, after V lost 5 bases and J lost 2 bases. As DNA, the CDR3 is TGTGCCAGCTCAGACACTAGCGCAGGACAAGAGACCCAGTACTTC. Translation gives CASSDTSAGQETQYF.

The chain joins TRBV7-8 to TRBJ2-1; 7 bases fit TRBD2. This CDR3 spans 15 amino acids. V gave up 2 bases and J gave up 8 bases; unmatched junction bases: 9. Germline assignment: CDR1 SGHVS and CDR2 FQNEAQ. As DNA, the CDR3 is TGTGCCAGCAGCTTAAAGGGAGGGATTTACGATGAGCAGTTCTTC. Translation: CASSLKGGIYDEQFF.

V is TRBV30 and J is TRBJ1-2, with 11 positions matching TRBD1. The CDR3 spans 15 residues. J gave up 1 base and V 3 bases, and 4 bases lay outside the gene matches. Germline assignment: CDR1 GTSNPN and CDR2 SVGIG (reference sequence). CDR3 in amino acids: CAWRAGTGGNYGYTF. As DNA, the CDR3 is TGTGCCTGGAGGGCCGGGACAGGGGGTAACTATGGCTACACCTTC.